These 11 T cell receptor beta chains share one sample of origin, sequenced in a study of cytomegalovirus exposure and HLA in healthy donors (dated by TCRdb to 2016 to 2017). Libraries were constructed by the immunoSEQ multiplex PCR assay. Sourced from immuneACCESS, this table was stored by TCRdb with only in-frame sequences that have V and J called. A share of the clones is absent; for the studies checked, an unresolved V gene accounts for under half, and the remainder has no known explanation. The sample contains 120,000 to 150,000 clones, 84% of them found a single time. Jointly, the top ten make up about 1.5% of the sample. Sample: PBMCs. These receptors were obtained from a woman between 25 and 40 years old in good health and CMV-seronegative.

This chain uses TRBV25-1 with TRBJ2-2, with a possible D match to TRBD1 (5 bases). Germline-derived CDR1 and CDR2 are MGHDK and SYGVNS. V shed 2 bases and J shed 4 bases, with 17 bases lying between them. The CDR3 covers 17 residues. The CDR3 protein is CASSENRLQVGTGELFF. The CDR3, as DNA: TGTGCCAGCAGTGAAAACAGGCTACAGGTTGGCACCGGGGAGCTGTTTTTT.

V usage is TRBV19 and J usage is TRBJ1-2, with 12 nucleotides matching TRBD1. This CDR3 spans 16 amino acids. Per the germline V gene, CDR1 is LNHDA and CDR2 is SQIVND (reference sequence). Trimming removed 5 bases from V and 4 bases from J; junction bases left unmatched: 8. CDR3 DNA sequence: TGTGCCAGTAGTCGGGACAGGGGGCCAATGGGCTATGGCTACACCTTC. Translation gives CASSRDRGPMGYGYTF.

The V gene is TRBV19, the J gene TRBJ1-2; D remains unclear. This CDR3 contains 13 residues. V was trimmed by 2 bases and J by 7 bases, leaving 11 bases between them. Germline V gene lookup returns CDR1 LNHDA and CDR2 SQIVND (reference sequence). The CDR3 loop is CASSISSGGGYTF. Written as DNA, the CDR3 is TGTGCCAGTAGTATAAGTTCCGGCGGTGGCTACACCTTC. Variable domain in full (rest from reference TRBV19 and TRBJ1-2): DGGITQSPKYLFRKEGQNVTLSCEQNLNHDAMYWYRQDPGQGLRLIYYSQIVNDFQKGDIAEGYSVSREKKESFPLTVTSAQKNPTAFYLCASSISSGGGYTFGSGTRLTVV.

The CDR3 protein is CSVEDRREGFMFGTQYF. The CDR3 bases are TGCAGCGTTGAAGACCGCCGGGAAGGCTTTATGTTCGGTACGCAGTATTTT. The V call is TRBV29-1, the J call TRBJ2-3, with D possibly matching TRBD2 (5 bases). The CDR3 contains 17 residues. Germline assignment: CDR1 SQVTM and CDR2 ANQGSEA. The V end lost 0 bases, the J end lost 8 bases, and 24 bases lay between the germline ends.

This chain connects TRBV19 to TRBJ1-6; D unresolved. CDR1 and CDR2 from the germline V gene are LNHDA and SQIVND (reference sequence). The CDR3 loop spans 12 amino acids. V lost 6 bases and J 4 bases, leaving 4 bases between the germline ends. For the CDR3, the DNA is TGTGCCAGTAGCAGATATAATTCACCCCTCCACTTT. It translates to CASSRYNSPLHF.

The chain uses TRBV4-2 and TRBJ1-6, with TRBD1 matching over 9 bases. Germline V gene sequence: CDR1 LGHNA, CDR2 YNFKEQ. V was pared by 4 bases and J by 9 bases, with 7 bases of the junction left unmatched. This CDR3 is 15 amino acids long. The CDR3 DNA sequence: TGTGCCAGCAGCCCACCGGGACAGGGTGGTTCACCCCTCCACTTT. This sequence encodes CASSPPGQGGSPLHF.

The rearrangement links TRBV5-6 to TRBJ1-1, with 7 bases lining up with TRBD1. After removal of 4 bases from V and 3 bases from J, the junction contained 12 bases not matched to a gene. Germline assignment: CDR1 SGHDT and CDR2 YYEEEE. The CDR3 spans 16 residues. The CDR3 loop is CASSAIKQGFDTEAFF. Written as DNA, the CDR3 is TGTGCCAGCAGCGCTATAAAACAGGGGTTTGACACTGAAGCTTTCTTT.

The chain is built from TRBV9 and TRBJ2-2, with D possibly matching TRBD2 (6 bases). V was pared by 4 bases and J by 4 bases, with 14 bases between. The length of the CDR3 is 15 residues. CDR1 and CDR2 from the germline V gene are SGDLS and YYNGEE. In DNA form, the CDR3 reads TGTGCCAGCAGCACCCGGGGGAGAATCACCGGGGAGCTGTTTTTT. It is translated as CASSTRGRITGELFF. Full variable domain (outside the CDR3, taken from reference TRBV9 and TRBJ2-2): DSGVTQTPKHLITATGQRVTLRCSPRSGDLSVYWYQQSLDQGLQFLIQYYNGEERAKGNILERFSAQQFPDLHSELNLSSLELGDSALYFCASSTRGRITGELFFGEGSRLTVL.

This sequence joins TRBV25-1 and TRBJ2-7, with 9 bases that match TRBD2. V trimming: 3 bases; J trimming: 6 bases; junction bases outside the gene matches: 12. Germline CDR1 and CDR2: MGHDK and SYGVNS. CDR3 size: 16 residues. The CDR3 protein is CASSDRRQGGGGEQYF. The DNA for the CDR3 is TGTGCCAGCAGTGATCGTCGACAGGGCGGGGGGGGCGAGCAGTACTTC.

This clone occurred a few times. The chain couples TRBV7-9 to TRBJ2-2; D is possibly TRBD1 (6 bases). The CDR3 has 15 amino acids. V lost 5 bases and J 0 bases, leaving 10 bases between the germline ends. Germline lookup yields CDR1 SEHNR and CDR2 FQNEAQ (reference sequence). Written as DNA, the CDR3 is TGTGCCAGCAGCCCGCGGACAGCGAACACCGGGGAGCTGTTTTTT. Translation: CASSPRTANTGELFF.

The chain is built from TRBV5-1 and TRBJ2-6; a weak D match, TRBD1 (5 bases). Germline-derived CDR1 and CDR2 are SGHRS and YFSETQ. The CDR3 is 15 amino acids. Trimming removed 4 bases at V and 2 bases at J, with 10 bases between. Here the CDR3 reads CASSAQGPGANVLTF. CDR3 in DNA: TGCGCCAGCAGCGCTCAGGGTCCTGGGGCCAACGTCCTGACTTTC.